This TCR beta chain was profiled in a study of shared clonotypes between healthy human individuals. Germline V lookup: CDR1 SNHLY, CDR2 FYNNEI. The V segment lost 6 bases and the J segment 3 bases; nucleotides outside the gene matches: 9. CDR3 length equals 15 residues. Data came from immunoSEQ multiplex PCR; TCRdb stores just in-frame clones and leaves some out. This sample has roughly 2 million clones, with roughly 96% found just once. This sequence was found in a man aged 18 to 29 in good health. This chain uses TRBV2 with TRBJ2-7; TRBD2 matches at 9 bases. The sample consisted of naive CD4+ T cells sorted from blood. Indicated subset: CD45RA+ positively selected. The DNA of the CDR3 is TGTGCCAGCAGGGCTATAGCGGGAGTAAGCTACGAGCAGTACTTC. Translating gives CASRAIAGVSYEQYF.